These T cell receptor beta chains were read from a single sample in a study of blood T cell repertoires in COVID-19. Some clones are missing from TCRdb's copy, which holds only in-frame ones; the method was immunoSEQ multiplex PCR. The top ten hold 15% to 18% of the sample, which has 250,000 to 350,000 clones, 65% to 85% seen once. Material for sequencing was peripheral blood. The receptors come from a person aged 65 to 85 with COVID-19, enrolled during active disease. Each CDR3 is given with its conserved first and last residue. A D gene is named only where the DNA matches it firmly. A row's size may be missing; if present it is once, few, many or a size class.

cdr3_nt: TGTGCCAGCAGCCAAGATGGGCGACAGAGGAACACTGAAGCTTTCTTT
cdr3_aa: CASSQDGRQRNTEAFF
d_call: -
v_call: TRBV3-1/TRBV3-2
clone_size: -
j_call: TRBJ1-1

cdr3_nt: TGTGCCAGCAGCTTGGGGCAGGGACCCCAGGGGGAGACCCAGTACTTC
cdr3_aa: CASSLGQGPQGETQYF
d_call: -
v_call: TRBV5-4
clone_size: -
j_call: TRBJ2-5

cdr3_nt: TGTGCCAAAAGGGACAGACGCAATCAGCCCCAGCATTTT
cdr3_aa: CAKRDRRNQPQHF
d_call: -
v_call: TRBV21-1
clone_size: -
j_call: TRBJ1-5

cdr3_nt: TGTGCCAGCAAAATACAGGGGGGCGAGCAGTACTTC
cdr3_aa: CASKIQGGEQYF
d_call: TRBD1
v_call: TRBV6-5
clone_size: few
j_call: TRBJ2-7

cdr3_nt: TGTGCCAGCAGCGTAGGCCAGCGGACCTACAATGAGCAGTTCTTC
cdr3_aa: CASSVGQRTYNEQFF
d_call: -
v_call: TRBV9
clone_size: -
j_call: TRBJ2-1

cdr3_nt: TGTGCCAGCAGCTCACGCTCTAGCGGGAGAGATACGCAGTATTTT
cdr3_aa: CASSSRSSGRDTQYF
d_call: TRBD2
v_call: TRBV11-3
clone_size: -
j_call: TRBJ2-3

cdr3_nt: TGTGCCAGCAGCTTAGTGGAGGGGGCTACATACGAGCAGTACTTC
cdr3_aa: CASSLVEGATYEQYF
d_call: -
v_call: TRBV7-8
clone_size: -
j_call: TRBJ2-7

cdr3_nt: TGTGCCAGCAGTGAGGCGGACAGGGGGATGGTCGGGGAGCTGTTTTTT
cdr3_aa: CASSEADRGMVGELFF
d_call: TRBD1
v_call: TRBV2
clone_size: -
j_call: TRBJ2-2

cdr3_nt: TGTGCCAGCAGCCAAGGTTGTCTAACAGCCGAGCAGTACTTC
cdr3_aa: CASSQGCLTAEQYF
d_call: -
v_call: TRBV3-1/TRBV3-2
clone_size: -
j_call: TRBJ2-7

cdr3_nt: TGTGCCAGCAGTTTATTAGCGGGATTCAGCGGTGAGCAGTTCTTC
cdr3_aa: CASSLLAGFSGEQFF
d_call: TRBD2
v_call: TRBV27
clone_size: -
j_call: TRBJ2-1

cdr3_nt: TGCAGTGCTAGTCTAGTGGCAGCCTACAATGAGCAGTTCTTC
cdr3_aa: CSASLVAAYNEQFF
d_call: -
v_call: TRBV20-1
clone_size: once
j_call: TRBJ2-1

cdr3_nt: TGCGCCAGCAGCCAAGATGTAGACAGGACCGTATCACCCCTCCACTTT
cdr3_aa: CASSQDVDRTVSPLHF
d_call: -
v_call: TRBV4-1
clone_size: -
j_call: TRBJ1-6

cdr3_nt: TGCAGCGTTGGGGACAGGGAGTATCGGCCCCAGCATTTT
cdr3_aa: CSVGDREYRPQHF
d_call: TRBD1
v_call: TRBV29-1
clone_size: -
j_call: TRBJ1-5

cdr3_nt: TGTGCCAGCAGACTAGGACAGGGGGCTTACGGGGAGCTGTTTTTT
cdr3_aa: CASRLGQGAYGELFF
d_call: TRBD1
v_call: TRBV7-9
clone_size: once
j_call: TRBJ2-2

cdr3_nt: TGTGCCAGCAGTTTCCCCCGGGCAGGGACTAGCGGGAGATATGCCGGGGAGCTGTTTTTT
cdr3_aa: CASSFPRAGTSGRYAGELFF
d_call: TRBD2
v_call: TRBV27
clone_size: -
j_call: TRBJ2-2

cdr3_nt: TGTGCCATCAGTGAGTCGAGGCAGAACACCGGGGAGCTGTTTTTT
cdr3_aa: CAISESRQNTGELFF
d_call: -
v_call: TRBV10-3
clone_size: -
j_call: TRBJ2-2

cdr3_nt: TGTGCCTGGAGCCCCTTTCGAGGCCGCGAGCAGTACTTC
cdr3_aa: CAWSPFRGREQYF
d_call: -
v_call: TRBV30
clone_size: -
j_call: TRBJ2-7

cdr3_nt: TGTGCCATCAGTAACGCAGTAGCGGGCTCCTACGAGCAGTACTTC
cdr3_aa: CAISNAVAGSYEQYF
d_call: TRBD2
v_call: TRBV10-3
clone_size: -
j_call: TRBJ2-7

cdr3_nt: TGTGCCAGCAGGTCCCCTTCTCCGTACAATGAGCAGTTCTTC
cdr3_aa: CASRSPSPYNEQFF
d_call: -
v_call: TRBV11-1
clone_size: -
j_call: TRBJ2-1

cdr3_nt: TGTGCCAGCAGTTACTCGGCGGGAGGTTTCACAGATACGCAGTATTTT
cdr3_aa: CASSYSAGGFTDTQYF
d_call: TRBD2
v_call: TRBV6-5
clone_size: -
j_call: TRBJ2-3

cdr3_nt: TGTGCCAGCAGCTTTCGACAGGGTATGAGGGAGACCCAGTACTTC
cdr3_aa: CASSFRQGMRETQYF
d_call: TRBD1
v_call: TRBV7-9
clone_size: -
j_call: TRBJ2-5

cdr3_nt: TGTGCCAGCAGTTACGCCATGAGCGAGCAGTACTTC
cdr3_aa: CASSYAMSEQYF
d_call: -
v_call: TRBV6-2/TRBV6-3
clone_size: few
j_call: TRBJ2-7

cdr3_nt: TGTGCCAGCAGCCGGACAGGGGATGGAGGCTACACCTTC
cdr3_aa: CASSRTGDGGYTF
d_call: TRBD1
v_call: TRBV6-5
clone_size: -
j_call: TRBJ1-2

cdr3_nt: TGTGCCAGCAGCCCTCGCTTTGAGACTTACGAGCAGTACTTC
cdr3_aa: CASSPRFETYEQYF
d_call: -
v_call: TRBV9
clone_size: once
j_call: TRBJ2-7

cdr3_nt: TGTGCCAGCAGTTTATCCCGAGGATATGGCTACACCTTC
cdr3_aa: CASSLSRGYGYTF
d_call: -
v_call: TRBV27
clone_size: -
j_call: TRBJ1-2

cdr3_nt: TGTGCCACCAGCAGAGATCCGACAGCCTCAAATTCACCCCTCCACTTT
cdr3_aa: CATSRDPTASNSPLHF
d_call: -
v_call: TRBV15
clone_size: -
j_call: TRBJ1-6

cdr3_nt: TGTGCCAGCAGCGTAGCAGCGGCCGCAATCCAAGAGACCCAGTACTTC
cdr3_aa: CASSVAAAAIQETQYF
d_call: -
v_call: TRBV9
clone_size: -
j_call: TRBJ2-5

cdr3_nt: TGTGCCAGCAGGCCCTCCGGGACTGGAAACACCATATATTTT
cdr3_aa: CASRPSGTGNTIYF
d_call: -
v_call: TRBV7-9
clone_size: -
j_call: TRBJ1-3

cdr3_nt: TGTGCCAGCCGCCTCGGGGGGGCCGGGGAGCTGTTTTTT
cdr3_aa: CASRLGGAGELFF
d_call: TRBD2
v_call: TRBV28
clone_size: many
j_call: TRBJ2-2

cdr3_nt: TGTGCCAGTAGCCTCAGAATAGCGGGGGCGAACACCGGGGAGCTGTTTTTT
cdr3_aa: CASSLRIAGANTGELFF
d_call: TRBD2
v_call: TRBV19
clone_size: -
j_call: TRBJ2-2

cdr3_nt: TGTGCCAGCAGCTTACAGACAGGTCGTGTTGACGAAAAACTGTTTTTT
cdr3_aa: CASSLQTGRVDEKLFF
d_call: -
v_call: TRBV5-5
clone_size: -
j_call: TRBJ1-4

cdr3_nt: TGTGCCAGCAGTCGGCCGGGACTAGCTCGCTTTGGGTACACCGGGGAGCTGTTTTTT
cdr3_aa: CASSRPGLARFGYTGELFF
d_call: TRBD2
v_call: TRBV6-2/TRBV6-3
clone_size: -
j_call: TRBJ2-2

cdr3_nt: TGTGCCAGCAGCGTAGGGACTAGCGGGAGACACGAGCAGTACTTC
cdr3_aa: CASSVGTSGRHEQYF
d_call: TRBD2
v_call: TRBV9
clone_size: -
j_call: TRBJ2-7

cdr3_nt: TGTGCCAGCAGCCGTGGACCCCTCGGGGGCAATGAGCAGTTCTTC
cdr3_aa: CASSRGPLGGNEQFF
d_call: -
v_call: TRBV7-8
clone_size: -
j_call: TRBJ2-1

cdr3_nt: TGCGCCAGCAGCCAAGTCCGGGGACTCGAGGCTTTCTTT
cdr3_aa: CASSQVRGLEAFF
d_call: -
v_call: TRBV4-3
clone_size: -
j_call: TRBJ1-1

cdr3_nt: TGCGCCAGCAGCCAGAGACAGAGCTCCTATAATTCACCCCTCCACTTT
cdr3_aa: CASSQRQSSYNSPLHF
d_call: -
v_call: TRBV4-1
clone_size: -
j_call: TRBJ1-6

cdr3_nt: TGTGCCAGCAGCCCCGGGAACTATGGCTACACCTTC
cdr3_aa: CASSPGNYGYTF
d_call: -
v_call: TRBV6-5
clone_size: -
j_call: TRBJ1-2

cdr3_nt: TGTGCCAGCAGCGTAGAGGCCGGGACAGGCCGGTACGAGCAGTACTTC
cdr3_aa: CASSVEAGTGRYEQYF
d_call: TRBD1
v_call: TRBV9
clone_size: once
j_call: TRBJ2-7

cdr3_nt: TGCGCCAGCAGCTTGGAAGGAGATCCCGACATTCAGTACTTC
cdr3_aa: CASSLEGDPDIQYF
d_call: -
v_call: TRBV5-1
clone_size: -
j_call: TRBJ2-4

cdr3_nt: TGTGCCAGCAGCGTCCATACGGACGGACTTCAAGAGACCCAGTACTTC
cdr3_aa: CASSVHTDGLQETQYF
d_call: -
v_call: TRBV9
clone_size: -
j_call: TRBJ2-5

cdr3_nt: TGTGCCAGCAGCTTTGCGGGCCCCCGGGCCACCGGGGAGCTGTTTTTT
cdr3_aa: CASSFAGPRATGELFF
d_call: -
v_call: TRBV11-2
clone_size: -
j_call: TRBJ2-2

cdr3_nt: TGTGCCAGCAGTTCATTCGGATATACGGTGGAGGACAAAAACATTCAGTACTTC
cdr3_aa: CASSSFGYTVEDKNIQYF
d_call: -
v_call: TRBV6-2/TRBV6-3
clone_size: -
j_call: TRBJ2-4